This TCR beta chain was identified in a study of T cell responses to AZD1222 COVID-19 vaccine (dated by TCRdb to about 2021). At the level of the whole study: AZD1222 recipients whose second dose came at about 4 weeks and those whose second dose came at about 12 weeks were combined into one group, since spike-specific TCR depth and breadth did not differ between the two schedules. A total of over 230 trial participants underwent TCR sequencing, of whom about 210 received two doses of AZD1222 and about 25 received two doses of the MenACWY control vaccine. Enrollment into the trials was organized by age into subgroups of 18-55, 56-69 and 70-plus years, and those subgroups contained about 160, 30 and 59 TCR-sequenced participants, respectively. Broader findings and caveats from the paper: Epitopes outside the regions mutated in the B.1.351 and B.1.1.7 variants were reportedly recognized by nearly half of the unique spike-specific TCRs. Participants were mostly white British, with more females than males. The authors suggested clonal diversity may have been underestimated. Only a handful of AZD1222 recipients were SARS-CoV-2 seropositive at baseline, limiting conclusions about previously exposed vaccinees. The vaccine-associated CD4 TCRs covered the entire spike protein, and the dominant responses fell in regions 160-218 and 743-854. No day 14 peak-response samples were available, so repertoires were characterized only after the peak T cell response. After two AZD1222 doses, both the breadth and the depth of spike-specific TCRs were significantly higher than at day 0 and than in MenACWY recipients. The 56-69-year group was small, and its depth increase did not reach significance, likely because of low power.

The CDR3 regions of human TCRbeta chains were analyzed by immunosequencing. The study's own analysis went as follows. Repertoire TCRs were checked for matches against a reference library of SARS-CoV-2-specific TCRs that had been generated using the MIRA antigen-specificity platform. Breadth was defined as the fraction of unique TCRs that were SARS-CoV-2-associated, and depth was defined as the fraction of total T cells that were SARS-CoV-2-associated. Using the MIRA data, each spike-specific TCR was mapped to the spike region that the TCR reacts to and placed in a CD4 or CD8 class. Log10-transformed breadth and depth values were compared by one-way ANOVA with Sidak's multiple comparisons tests. In its TCRdb copy, this immuneACCESS table keeps in-frame sequences only and misses some clones. Where compared with another copy, unresolved V genes explain less than half of these, and the others have no known cause. The DNA was the basis for D and trimming; V, J and clone size are from that table. The sample has around 130,000 clones on record, about 85% of them singletons. Of the sample, 1.5% is held by the ten largest clones.

Notes on this clone: Its antigen has not been determined. Base qualities are not recorded, but no much larger clone differs from it by a single base.

The time point label on this specimen signifies: baseline before first vaccination. Samples from vaccinated people were obtained from the UK trials COV001 and COV002, which included a single-blind randomized controlled phase 2/3 trial of AZD1222 (ChAdOx1 nCoV-19) in healthy adults. For TCRbeta chain sequencing, PBMC samples from trial participants were taken at day 0 and at day 28 after the second dose. Trimming at the junction amounts to 5 bases on V and 5 bases on J, and the germline ends lie 16 bases apart. Including the terminal cysteine and phenylalanine, the CDR3 comprises 14 residues. Only the CDR3 region is kept as DNA, spanning 42 bases read in frame from base 1. The germline V gene (reference sequence) sets CDR1 to SEHNR and CDR2 to FQNEAQ.

The material was peripheral blood, obtained on day 0 of AZD1222 vaccination. The TCR comes from an adult in good health. Recombination linked TRBV7-9 to TRBJ2-7, with no reliable assignment of the D segment. The CDR3 region reads CASSPRGNSNEQYF. The nucleotides read TGTGCCAGCAGCCCCCGCGGAAATAGCAACGAGCAGTACTTC.